The source of this T cell receptor (beta chain) is a study of shared clonotypes between healthy human individuals. The V and J ends lost 3 bases and 2 bases respectively, with 14 bases between them. Looked up from germline, CDR1 is MGHRA and CDR2 is YSYEKL. The CDR3 covers 15 residues. The assay was immunoSEQ multiplex PCR, and TCRdb's table has in-frame clones only and misses some. The profile shows around 480,000 clones, roughly 85% of them singletons. The sequencing input was PBMCs. This receptor was obtained from a woman between 40 and 50 years old in good health. Some clones in this sample may be carry-over from other donors' samples. This chain links TRBV4-1 with TRBJ2-7; D unresolved. The CDR3 loop reads CASSHLLSVTYEQYF. The CDR3 DNA sequence: TGCGCCAGCAGCCATCTTCTGTCTGTAACCTACGAGCAGTACTTC.